Presented here are 8 T cell receptor beta chains from one specimen sequenced in a study of T cells after yellow fever vaccination. MiXCR, applied by TCRdb to the 5' RACE reads, yields one record per CDR3 protein. The top ten clones hold roughly 15% of a sample with about 400,000 distinct CDR3 sequences, 6.2% of them seen once. The input for sequencing was PBMCs, taken 5 days after the yellow fever booster vaccination. These receptors were obtained from a man aged 25-45 years who received the YFV17D yellow fever vaccine.

The sample holds a few counts of this clonotype. The genes are TRBV12-3 or TRBV12-4 and TRBJ2-7; a weak D match, TRBD2 (5 bases). The length of the CDR3 is 14 residues. The V end was cut by 7 bases, the J end by 3 bases, with 16 bases between. The CDR3 DNA reads as TGTGCCAGCACCCCGGGGTCCGGGGTCTACGAGCAGTACTTC. This gives the protein CASTPGSGVYEQYF.

This clonotype was recorded at least ten times. The gene calls are TRBV18 and TRBJ1-1; D might be TRBD1 (6 bases). The V gene's germline CDR1 is KGHSH and CDR2 LQKENI. Between the trimmed V and J ends, which lost 2 bases and 0 bases, there was a span of 13 bases. This CDR3 has 16 amino acids. The CDR3 region is CASSPITGTLNTEAFF. The CDR3 region has the DNA TGTGCCAGCTCACCAATTACAGGGACCTTGAACACTGAAGCTTTCTTT.

This clonotype was detected ten times or more. V gene TRBV27 combines with J gene TRBJ1-4, with 9 bases matching TRBD1. There are 14 residues in the CDR3. Unmatched junction bases numbered 2, after V lost 3 bases and J lost 6 bases. The V gene's germline CDR1 is MNHEY and CDR2 SMNVEV (reference sequence). As DNA, the CDR3 is TGTGCCAGCAGTTTCGGGACAGGGTATGAAAAACTGTTTTTT. As protein: CASSFGTGYEKLFF.

The genes are TRBV7-2 and TRBJ2-7, with D tentatively TRBD1 (5 bases). Germline V gene lookup returns CDR1 SGHTA and CDR2 FQGNSA. CDR3 length equals 12 residues. The germline V and J ends were trimmed by 5 bases and 6 bases, with 11 bases remaining between them. The CDR3 DNA sequence: TGTGCCAGCAGCCCAGGGTTTGGCGAGCAGTACTTC. Translating it yields CASSPGFGEQYF.

V and J are TRBV7-2 and TRBJ2-1; TRBD2 aligns across 8 bases. The V and J ends lost 1 base and 5 bases, in that order; junction bases with no gene match: 4. The CDR3 spans 15 residues. CDR1 is SGHTA, CDR2 FQGNSA, per germline. The CDR3 protein is CASSLELAAHNEQFF. The CDR3 nucleotides read TGTGCCAGCAGCTTAGAACTAGCGGCCCACAATGAGCAGTTCTTC.

This clonotype was seen a few times. V is TRBV9 and J is TRBJ2-1, with D possibly matching TRBD1 (6 bases). Deletions cut 0 bases from V and 5 bases from J, with 12 bases between. The V gene's germline CDR1 is SGDLS and CDR2 YYNGEE. This CDR3 has 15 residues. This CDR3 reads CASSVAPTGNNEQFF. The CDR3 DNA follows: TGTGCCAGCAGCGTAGCCCCTACAGGGAACAATGAGCAGTTCTTC.

This rearrangement joins TRBV6-1 to TRBJ1-1; no reliable D call. The V and J ends lost 6 bases and 5 bases respectively, with 19 bases between them. Germline V gene lookup returns CDR1 MNHNS and CDR2 SASEGT. This CDR3 region has 15 residues. For the CDR3, the DNA is TGTGCCAGCAGGACCCCGTACGAAGGAAGGACTGAAGCTTTCTTT. It yields the protein CASRTPYEGRTEAFF.

The genes are TRBV19 and TRBJ1-6; D is unclear. The CDR3 has 15 residues. CDR1 and CDR2 (germline): LNHDA, SQIVND (reference sequence). Trimming cost V 8 bases and J 5 bases, with 16 bases left between them. CDR3 nucleotides: TGTGCCAGTGGTTACTTCGGAAGTCATAATTCACCCCTCCACTTT. Translating it yields CASGYFGSHNSPLHF.